This section outlines one T cell receptor beta chain sequence together with its context. Isolation recovered at least 6 million PBMCs from every sample. This sample is drawn from a study of blood T cells in healthy people across ages. The CDR3 spans 18 residues. Germline lookup yields CDR1 DFQATT and CDR2 SNEGSKA (reference sequence). V was clipped by 0 bases and J by 7 bases; unmatched bases: 18. Primed by a sample-barcoded 5' primer and a J-beta primer mix, a second PCR proceeded for about 6 to 11 cycles. MiXCR, run by TCRdb on the 5' RACE reads, gives a single entry per CDR3 protein. The table lists 600,000 to 650,000 distinct CDR3 sequences, under 65% of them singletons.

The sample consisted of blood. This receptor was obtained from a man between 60 and 75 years old in good health. The V call is TRBV20-1, the J call TRBJ2-7; 10 nucleotides line up with TRBD2. The DNA of the CDR3 is TGCAGTGCTAGAGATAACATGAACCCTAGCGGGGGCCACAATGAGCAGTACTTC. Translating gives CSARDNMNPSGGHNEQYF.